This passage covers 10 T cell receptor beta chains from one sample sequenced in a study of CD8+ T cells in alopecia areata. Treatment: oral pan-JAK inhibitor, 5-10 mg twice daily. RNA extraction was followed by reverse transcription into cDNA, which acted as the sequencing template. Clones were read by immunoSEQ multiplex PCR, and TCRdb kept only the in-frame ones, dropping some. Of about 200,000 clones in the sample, roughly 66% were seen once. This material consisted of CD4+ T cells sorted from blood, taken at week 24, from a patient treated with tofacitinib. The receptors originated from a human donor with alopecia areata.

V and J are TRBV25-1 and TRBJ2-3, with no clear D. The CDR3 spans 13 residues. V lost 3 bases and J lost 0, with 4 bases in between. The germline V gene encodes CDR1 MGHDK and CDR2 SYGVNS. CDR3 in amino acids: CASSDLSTDTQYF. The CDR3 nucleotides are TGTGCCAGCAGTGACCTAAGCACAGATACGCAGTATTTT. Filled out from reference TRBV25-1 and TRBJ2-3, the complete variable domain reads EADIYQTPRYLVIGTGKKITLECSQTMGHDKMYWYQQDPGMELHLIHYSYGVNSTEKGDLSSESTVSRIRTEHFPLTLESARPSHTSQYLCASSDLSTDTQYFGPGTRLTVL.

This clone was recorded a few times. This sample also contains other DNA sequences that code for the same CDR3. The chain has TRBV6-5 and TRBJ2-3; a possible D gene is TRBD2 (6 bases). Trimming removed 4 bases from V and 2 bases from J, with 10 bases in between. From germline, CDR1 is MNHEY and CDR2 SVGAGI. The CDR3 length is 14 residues. The CDR3 DNA follows: TGTGCCAGCAGTTGGGGGGTCTCCACAGATACGCAGTATTTT. Its translation: CASSWGVSTDTQYF.

The chain joins TRBV7-9 to TRBJ1-4; D may be TRBD1 (6 bases). This CDR3 comprises 14 residues. Germline V gene sequence: CDR1 SEHNR, CDR2 FQNEAQ (reference sequence). The V gene lost 2 bases and the J gene lost 8 bases, with 12 bases spanning the gap. The DNA of the CDR3 is TGTGCCAGCAGCTTACAGGGGTCAAGCGAAAAACTGTTTTTT. Translating gives CASSLQGSSEKLFF.

The chain is built from TRBV5-1 and TRBJ2-3; the D gene is possibly TRBD2 (6 bases). Germline-derived CDR1 and CDR2 are SGHRS and YFSETQ. The CDR3 totals 13 residues. V was cut by 7 bases and J by 8 bases, with 17 bases left in between. The CDR3 here is CASSVAGGGTQYF. CDR3 sequence (DNA): TGCGCCAGCTCCGTAGCCGGGGGAGGTACGCAGTATTTT.

Only a few counts were recorded for this clone. The rearrangement links TRBV5-6 to TRBJ1-1; possible D gene TRBD1, 6 bases. CDR1 and CDR2 from the germline V gene are SGHDT and YYEEEE. Trimming pared 4 bases from V and 0 bases from J, leaving 16 bases between. The CDR3 is made up of 16 amino acids. The chain's CDR3 is CASSKKGGPVNTEAFF. In DNA form, the CDR3 reads TGTGCCAGCAGCAAAAAAGGGGGGCCTGTGAACACTGAAGCTTTCTTT. The whole variable domain, remainder taken from reference TRBV5-6 and TRBJ1-1, is DAGVTQSPTHLIKTRGQQVTLRCSPKSGHDTVSWYQQALGQGPQFIFQYYEEEERQRGNFPDRFSGHQFPNYSSELNVNALLLGDSALYLCASSKKGGPVNTEAFFGQGTRLTVV.

The chain employs TRBV6-6 and TRBJ1-5; unclear D gene. The CDR3 length is 14 residues. The V gene's germline CDR1 is MNHNY and CDR2 SVGAGI (reference sequence). Between the trimmed V and J ends, which lost 6 bases and 0 bases, there was a span of 9 bases. CDR3 loop: CASSIQGSNQPQHF. The DNA of the CDR3 is TGTGCCAGCAGCATTCAAGGTAGCAATCAGCCCCAGCATTTT.

This sequence joins TRBV4-1 and TRBJ1-1; a weak D match, TRBD1 (5 bases). There are 13 residues in the CDR3. V was pared by 1 base and J by 6 bases, with 9 bases between. Looked up from germline, CDR1 is MGHRA and CDR2 is YSYEKL. The CDR3 DNA is TGCGCCAGCAGCCAAGTCGTAGGGGCTGAAGCTTTCTTT. It specifies CASSQVVGAEAFF.

V gene TRBV2 combines with J gene TRBJ1-5, with 7 bases matching TRBD1. The V gene end was trimmed by 5 bases and the J gene end by 6 bases; junction bases not matched to a gene: 4. The CDR3 runs 13 residues. The V gene's germline CDR1 is SNHLY and CDR2 FYNNEI. The CDR3 DNA reads TGTGCCAGCAGTCTCAGGGGGAGTCAGCCCCAGCATTTT. Translation gives CASSLRGSQPQHF.

The V call is TRBV7-9, the J call TRBJ2-1; possible D gene TRBD1, 5 bases. The CDR3 is made up of 15 amino acids. Trimming stripped 2 bases from V and 7 bases from J, with 15 bases between. Germline CDR1 SEHNR, CDR2 FQNEAQ (reference sequence). The DNA of the CDR3 is TGTGCCAGCAGCTTAATGCAGGGCCTGGGGAATGAGCAGTTCTTC. This translates into CASSLMQGLGNEQFF.

The sample holds a few counts of this clone. This chain joins TRBV27 and TRBJ1-6; 10 bases line up with TRBD1. CDR3 length equals 18 residues. Germline CDR1 reads MNHEY; CDR2 reads SMNVEV (reference sequence). The V gene end was trimmed by 3 bases and the J gene end by 6 bases; junction bases not matched to a gene: 11. CDR3 protein: CASSFWTGGSSGNSPLHF. The CDR3 nucleotides are TGTGCCAGCAGTTTCTGGACAGGGGGATCTTCTGGTAATTCACCCCTCCACTTT.